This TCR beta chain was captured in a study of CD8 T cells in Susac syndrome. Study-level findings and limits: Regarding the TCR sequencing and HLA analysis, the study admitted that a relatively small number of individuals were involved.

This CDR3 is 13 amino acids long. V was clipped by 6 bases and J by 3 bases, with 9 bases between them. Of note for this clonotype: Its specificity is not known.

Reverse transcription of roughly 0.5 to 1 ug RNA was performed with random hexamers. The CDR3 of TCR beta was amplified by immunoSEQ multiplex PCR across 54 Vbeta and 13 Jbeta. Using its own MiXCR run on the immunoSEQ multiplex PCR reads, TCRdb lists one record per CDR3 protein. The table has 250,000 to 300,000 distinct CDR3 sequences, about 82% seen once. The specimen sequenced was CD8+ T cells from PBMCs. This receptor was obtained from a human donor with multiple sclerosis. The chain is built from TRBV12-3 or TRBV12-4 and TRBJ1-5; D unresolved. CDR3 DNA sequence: TGTGCCAGCAGCTTGACTCACAATCAGCCCCAGCATTTT. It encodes CASSLTHNQPQHF.